The 23 T cell receptor beta chains below all came from one sample that was sequenced in a study of beta chain features in type 1 diabetes. Expressed TCRB transcripts were sequenced because the isolated RNA had all been reverse transcribed beforehand. Clones were read by immunoSEQ multiplex PCR, and TCRdb kept only the in-frame ones, dropping some. The data show hundreds of thousands of clones, with roughly two thirds seen just once and about 0.051% held by the top ten. The sample was naive CD4+ T cells from blood. These receptors were taken from a man under 40 in good health.

The gene calls are TRBV6-5 and TRBJ2-4; D possibly corresponds to TRBD2 (5 bases). From germline, CDR1 is MNHEY and CDR2 SVGAGI. V shed 0 bases and J shed 11 bases, with 17 bases lying between them. The CDR3 covers 15 residues. Here the CDR3 DNA reads TGTGCCAGCAGTTACTCGAAAATCGACGGACTCGTTCAGTACTTC. Protein: CASSYSKIDGLVQYF.

The chain uses TRBV30 and TRBJ1-2; D perhaps matches TRBD1 (5 bases). CDR3 length: 14 residues. CDR1 is GTSNPN, CDR2 SVGIG, per germline (reference sequence). Trimming cost V 1 base and J 4 bases, with 13 bases left between them. CDR3 coding DNA: TGTGCCTGGAGTGCTGGTGGACAAAGCTATGGCTACACCTTC. It specifies CAWSAGGQSYGYTF.

The chain recombines TRBV2 with TRBJ1-1; no reliable D call. The CDR3 runs to 13 residues. V was trimmed by 7 bases and J by 0 bases, leaving 9 bases between them. CDR1 SNHLY and CDR2 FYNNEI come from the germline V gene. The DNA for the CDR3 is TGTGCCAGCATCAAGACTGTGAACACTGAAGCTTTCTTT. Protein product: CASIKTVNTEAFF.

The chain carries TRBV2 and TRBJ2-7, with 7 bases fitting TRBD1. V trimming: 1 base; J trimming: 4 bases; junction bases outside the gene matches: 4. The CDR3 spans 14 residues. The germline V gene has CDR1 SNHLY and CDR2 FYNNEI. The CDR3 DNA sequence: TGTGCCAGCAGTGAAGGACAGGGCCAATACGAGCAGTACTTC. This sequence encodes CASSEGQGQYEQYF. Complete variable domain (other parts from reference TRBV2 and TRBJ2-7): EPEVTQTPSHQVTQMGQEVILRCVPISNHLYFYWYRQILGQKVEFLVSFYNNEISEKSEIFDDQFSVERPDGSNFTLKIRSTKLEDSAMYFCASSEGQGQYEQYFGPGTRLTVT.

The J gene is TRBJ2-3, the V gene TRBV29-1, with no clear D. The germline V gene encodes CDR1 SQVTM and CDR2 ANQGSEA. The length of the CDR3 is 13 residues. V lost 8 bases to trimming and J lost 3 bases, with 15 bases between them. The CDR3 DNA sequence: TGCAGCCCGAAACGGCTGCTAACAGATACGCAGTATTTT. Translating it yields CSPKRLLTDTQYF.

This sequence joins TRBV5-1 and TRBJ2-2; D is undetermined. Per germline, CDR1 SGHRS and CDR2 YFSETQ. This CDR3 is built from 16 residues. Trimming cost V 1 base and J 6 bases, with 16 bases left between them. CDR3 nucleotide sequence: TGCGCCAGCAGCTTGCAGCGAGGCACCGCCTCCGGGGAGCTGTTTTTT. Translation: CASSLQRGTASGELFF.

This clone was detected a few times. The chain combines TRBV29-1 with TRBJ2-1; no reliable D call. The CDR3 has 11 residues. From germline, CDR1 is SQVTM and CDR2 ANQGSEA. V was shortened by 4 bases and J by 8 bases, with 9 bases between the two germline ends. In DNA form, the CDR3 reads TGCAGCGTTGGTCCCCGATATGAGCAGTTCTTC. Protein sequence: CSVGPRYEQFF.

The chain employs TRBV7-2 and TRBJ2-2; TRBD1 matches 8 bases. The CDR3 totals 13 residues. Germline CDR1 and CDR2: SGHTA and FQGNSA. V gave up 5 bases and J gave up 7 bases; unmatched junction bases: 3. This chain's CDR3 is CASSRQGNGELFF. CDR3 DNA sequence: TGTGCCAGCAGCAGACAGGGGAACGGGGAGCTGTTTTTT.

The chain joins TRBV29-1 to TRBJ2-1; tentative D call: TRBD2 (5 bases). The V and J ends lost 1 base and 10 bases respectively, with 14 bases between them. Germline CDR1 and CDR2: SQVTM and ANQGSEA. The CDR3 sequence is 13 residues long. This chain's CDR3 is CSVEALSGIEQFF. In DNA, the CDR3 is TGCAGCGTTGAAGCCCTCTCGGGGATCGAGCAGTTCTTC.

This clone showed up just a few times. This chain connects TRBV30 to TRBJ2-7, with D perhaps TRBD1 (5 bases). Trimming took 2 bases from V and 5 from J, leaving 7 bases between them. This CDR3 is 11 amino acids long. In germline, CDR1 is GTSNPN, CDR2 SVGIG (reference sequence). The CDR3 protein is CAWSQTDEQYF. CDR3 sequence (DNA): TGTGCCTGGAGTCAGACAGACGAGCAGTACTTC. The whole variable domain, remainder taken from reference TRBV30 and TRBJ2-7, is SQTIHQWPATLVQPVGSPLSLECTVEGTSNPNLYWYRQAAGRGLQLLFYSVGIGQISSEVPQNLSASRPQDRQFILSSKKLLLSDSGFYLCAWSQTDEQYFGPGTRLTVT.

This clone was observed once. V is TRBV11-2 and J is TRBJ2-5; D is uncertain. In germline, CDR1 is SGHAT, CDR2 FQNNGV. Between the trimmed V and J ends, which lost 3 bases and 4 bases, there was a span of 3 bases. The CDR3 spans 11 residues. This CDR3 is CASSFVETQYF. CDR3 nucleotide sequence: TGTGCCAGCAGCTTCGTAGAGACCCAGTACTTC. The whole variable domain, filled in from reference TRBV11-2 and TRBJ2-5, reads EAGVAQSPRYKIIEKRQSVAFWCNPISGHATLYWYQQILGQGPKLLIQFQNNGVVDDSQLPKDRFSAERLKGVDSTLKIQPAKLEDSAVYLCASSFVETQYFGPGTRLLVL.

V gene TRBV5-6 combines with J gene TRBJ2-5, with a possible D match to TRBD2 (6 bases). The V end was cut by 2 bases, the J end by 7 bases, with 12 bases between. This CDR3 has 13 amino acids. Germline V CDR1 and CDR2: SGHDT, YYEEEE. CDR3 protein: CASSFARRGTQYF. The CDR3 coding sequence is TGTGCCAGCAGCTTTGCCAGGAGGGGGACCCAGTACTTC.

The chain employs TRBV29-1 and TRBJ2-5; 11 nucleotides align to TRBD2. The CDR3 sequence is 15 residues long. Germline CDR1 and CDR2: SQVTM and ANQGSEA. V was clipped by 4 bases and J by 1 base; unmatched bases: 5. The chain's CDR3 is CSVAAGTSGQETQYF. The CDR3 DNA sequence: TGCAGCGTTGCAGCCGGGACTAGCGGCCAAGAGACCCAGTACTTC.

CDR3 DNA sequence: TGTGCCAGCACCTCTACAGGGTCAGGCTACGAGCAGTACTTC. Amino acids: CASTSTGSGYEQYF. V usage is TRBV28 and J usage is TRBJ2-7, with D tentatively TRBD1 (6 bases). CDR1 is MDHEN and CDR2 is SYDVKM in the germline V gene. The CDR3 covers 14 residues. Trimming stripped 7 bases from V and 3 bases from J, with 16 bases between.

This clone was detected a few times. J is TRBJ1-2 and V is TRBV9; D is unresolved. The V gene's germline CDR1 is SGDLS and CDR2 YYNGEE. V lost 6 bases and J lost 0, with 9 bases in between. The CDR3 length is 13 residues. The CDR3 loop reads CASTSRTNYGYTF. The DNA of the CDR3 is TGTGCCAGCACCTCTCGAACTAACTATGGCTACACCTTC.

V gene TRBV15 combines with J gene TRBJ2-3, with D possibly matching TRBD1 (6 bases). Trimming took off 0 bases at V and 0 bases at J, with 7 bases between the two ends. From germline, CDR1 is LNHNV and CDR2 YYDKDF (reference sequence). The CDR3 is 15 residues long. CDR3 residues: CATSRDQGSTDTQYF. CDR3 sequence (DNA): TGTGCCACCAGCAGAGACCAGGGGAGCACAGATACGCAGTATTTT.

The V gene is TRBV18, the J gene TRBJ1-2, with a possible D match to TRBD1 (6 bases). Trimming removed 3 bases at V and 5 bases at J, with 13 bases between. The CDR3 covers 14 residues. Germline V lookup: CDR1 KGHSH, CDR2 LQKENI. The CDR3 protein is CASSPGQQEYGYTF. As DNA, the CDR3 is TGTGCCAGCTCACCCGGACAGCAGGAGTATGGCTACACCTTC.

In regard to this clone: Other nucleotide sequences from this sample produce the same CDR3. V is TRBV5-4 and J is TRBJ2-1; 9 bases are a match to TRBD2. CDR3 length equals 15 residues. Trimming cost V 0 bases and J 4 bases; bases outside gene matches: 2. Germline V gives CDR1 SGHNT, CDR2 YYREEE (reference sequence). CDR3 DNA: TGTGCCAGCAGCTTGGAACTAGCGGGTTACAATGAGCAGTTCTTC. The encoded protein is CASSLELAGYNEQFF.

This clone was counted a few times. This sequence joins TRBV29-1 and TRBJ2-1; no definite D call. V lost 2 bases to trimming and J lost 6 bases, with 5 bases between them. The CDR3 runs to 11 residues. Germline assignment: CDR1 SQVTM and CDR2 ANQGSEA. The CDR3 spells CSVESVNEQFF. In DNA form, the CDR3 reads TGCAGCGTTGAAAGCGTCAATGAGCAGTTCTTC.

This chain connects TRBV27 to TRBJ2-6; 9 nucleotides match TRBD1. Germline values: CDR1 MNHEY, CDR2 SMNVEV (reference sequence). The CDR3 contains 18 residues. The trim removed 4 bases at V and 2 bases at J, leaving 9 bases unmatched. Written as DNA, the CDR3 is TGTGCCAGCAGTTCGGGACAGGGACAAGTAACTGGGGCCAACGTCCTGACTTTC. This sequence encodes CASSSGQGQVTGANVLTF.

The chain links TRBV6-5 to TRBJ2-1; D is unclear. V lost 2 bases to trimming and J lost 5 bases, with 13 bases between them. The CDR3 has 15 residues. Germline values: CDR1 MNHEY, CDR2 SVGAGI. CDR3 protein: CASSYELQNHNEQFF. The CDR3 DNA follows: TGTGCCAGCAGTTACGAGTTACAAAATCACAATGAGCAGTTCTTC.

Concerning this clone: Other DNA sequences in this specimen translate into the identical CDR3. The chain employs TRBV29-1 and TRBJ2-3, with D unclear. The germline V and J ends were trimmed by 1 base and 2 bases, with 7 bases remaining between them. The germline CDR1 and CDR2 sequences are SQVTM and ANQGSEA. This CDR3 has 13 residues. The chain's CDR3 is CSVEGVLTDTQYF. CDR3 coding DNA: TGCAGCGTTGAAGGAGTACTCACAGATACGCAGTATTTT.

This clone appeared once. The chain combines TRBV28 with TRBJ2-5; 7 bases fit TRBD1. The CDR3 loop spans 13 amino acids. From germline, CDR1 is MDHEN and CDR2 SYDVKM. Trimming removed 5 bases from V and 5 bases from J; junction bases left unmatched: 5. DNA for the CDR3: TGTGCCAGCAGTCCCGGGACAGAGGAGACCCAGTACTTC. Its translation: CASSPGTEETQYF.